The 27 T cell receptor beta chains reported below all come from one sample, sequenced in a study of control samples from healthy donors and cancer patients. Method: immunoSEQ multiplex PCR; TCRdb's copy keeps in-frame clones and lacks some. The repertoire consists of over 150,000 clones, with roughly 93% occurring once and the leading ten covering almost 1.5%. Source material: blood. The receptors were sampled from a young man in good health.

J is TRBJ1-5 and V is TRBV5-5; D unresolved. CDR1 and CDR2 (germline): SGHKS, YYEKEE (reference sequence). CDR3 length: 13 amino acids. The V end was cut by 2 bases, the J end by 10 bases, with 13 bases between. The CDR3 bases are TGTGCCAGCAGCTTAGACGGCTCCAGCCCCCAGCATTTT. It translates to CASSLDGSSPQHF.

V is TRBV18 and J is TRBJ2-5; 10 nucleotides align to TRBD1. This CDR3 region has 18 residues. Trimming took 3 bases from V and 3 from J; bases not matched to a gene: 13. Germline-derived CDR1 and CDR2 are KGHSH and LQKENI. The CDR3 is CASSPYFAVGQGKETQYF. Written as DNA, the CDR3 is TGTGCCAGCTCACCGTATTTTGCCGTGGGACAGGGGAAAGAGACCCAGTACTTC.

Points on this clone: In the same sample, other DNA sequences code for this CDR3. CDR3 amino acids: CASSLTGSNYGYTF. CDR3 bases: TGTGCCAGCAGCCTGACAGGGTCTAACTATGGCTACACCTTC. The chain carries TRBV7-3 and TRBJ1-2; 7 bases map to TRBD1. Germline V gives CDR1 SGHTA, CDR2 FQGTGA. The V gene end was trimmed by 5 bases and the J gene end by 0 bases; junction bases not matched to a gene: 3. The CDR3 sequence is 14 residues long. The variable domain in full, completed from reference TRBV7-3 and TRBJ1-2, reads GAGVSQTPSNKVTEKGKYVELRCDPISGHTALYWYRQSLGQGPEFLIYFQGTGAADDSGLPNDRFFAVRPEGSVSTLKIQRTERGDSAVYLCASSLTGSNYGYTFGSGTRLTVV.

The J gene is TRBJ2-7, the V gene TRBV27; D is uncertain. From germline, CDR1 is MNHEY and CDR2 SMNVEV (reference sequence). The CDR3 covers 13 residues. The ends were cut back, 0 bases at V and 2 bases at J, with 5 bases in the middle. The CDR3 bases are TGTGCCAGCAGTTTATCGTCGACCTACGAGCAGTACTTC. Translated: CASSLSSTYEQYF.

The chain is built from TRBV12-3 or TRBV12-4 and TRBJ2-7, with D uncertain. Trimming shortened V by 3 bases and J by 7 bases, and 7 bases separated the two germline ends. This CDR3 spans 11 amino acids. CDR3 nucleotides: TGTGCCAGCAGTTTCCGGGCAGAGCAGTACTTC. Residues: CASSFRAEQYF.

The CDR3 reads CASRIQATGWTEAFF. The CDR3 nucleotides are TGTGCCAGTCGAATACAAGCGACAGGTTGGACTGAAGCTTTCTTT. The rearrangement links TRBV19 to TRBJ1-1; D perhaps matches TRBD1 (6 bases). Trimming cost V 8 bases and J 5 bases, with 21 bases left between them. The CDR3 length is 15 residues. Germline assignment: CDR1 LNHDA and CDR2 SQIVND (reference sequence). The whole variable domain, filled in from reference TRBV19 and TRBJ1-1, reads DGGITQSPKYLFRKEGQNVTLSCEQNLNHDAMYWYRQDPGQGLRLIYYSQIVNDFQKGDIAEGYSVSREKKESFPLTVTSAQKNPTAFYLCASRIQATGWTEAFFGQGTRLTVV.

V usage is TRBV6-6 and J usage is TRBJ2-7, with D perhaps matching TRBD1 or TRBD2 (5 bases each). Trimming left V 6 bases short and J 4 bases short, with 16 bases between. Germline V CDR1 and CDR2: MNHNY, SVGAGI (reference sequence). CDR3 size: 14 residues. The CDR3 reads CASSDSLTKYEQYF. CDR3 in DNA: TGTGCCAGCAGCGACAGCTTGACTAAGTACGAGCAGTACTTC.

The chain uses TRBV3-1 (or the pseudogene TRBV3-2) and TRBJ2-7, with 8 bases aligning to TRBD1. This CDR3 region has 15 residues. J gave up 2 bases and V 4 bases, and 7 bases lay outside the gene matches. The germline gives CDR1 LGHDT, CDR2 YNNKEL (reference sequence). DNA of the CDR3: TGTGCCAGCAGCCTCCGGGACAGGCGACCCTACGAGCAGTACTTC. Encoded protein: CASSLRDRRPYEQYF.

DNA for the CDR3: TGTGCCATCAGTGGCGGGGGGCCAACTGAAGCTTTCTTT. Amino acids: CAISGGGPTEAFF. The chain combines TRBV10-3 with TRBJ1-1, with D possibly being TRBD1 (6 bases). Germline values: CDR1 ENHRY, CDR2 SYGVKD. This CDR3 has 13 amino acids. Trimming left V 4 bases short and J 5 bases short, with 11 bases between.

The chain carries TRBV5-4 and TRBJ2-5; D unclear. V lost 0 bases and J 7 bases, leaving 13 bases between the germline ends. The CDR3 has 14 amino acids. The germline CDR1 and CDR2 sequences are SGHNT and YYREEE (reference sequence). The CDR3 DNA follows: TGTGCCAGCAGCTTGGTACCCCTGGATGGGACCCAGTACTTC. Its translation is CASSLVPLDGTQYF.

This sequence joins TRBV6-6 and TRBJ1-6; possibly TRBD1 for D (5 bases). V dropped 5 bases and J dropped 14 bases, with 16 bases sitting between them. The CDR3 runs to 13 residues. Germline CDR1 MNHNY, CDR2 SVGAGI (reference sequence). CDR3 DNA: TGTGCCAGCAGTCCCCCCGGGGCGACTACCCTCCACTTT. Translated: CASSPPGATTLHF.

This chain uses TRBV19 with TRBJ1-2; 7 nucleotides match TRBD1. The germline CDR1 and CDR2 sequences are LNHDA and SQIVND (reference sequence). V dropped 3 bases and J dropped 4; count of bases not matched to a gene: 8. The CDR3 runs to 15 residues. This CDR3 is CASSIKGGESYGYTF. CDR3 coding DNA: TGTGCCAGTAGTATTAAAGGGGGCGAAAGCTATGGCTACACCTTC.

The chain combines TRBV4-1 with TRBJ2-1, with 10 bases aligning to TRBD1. The CDR3 runs to 18 residues. Per the germline V gene, CDR1 is MGHRA and CDR2 is YSYEKL. Trimming at V came to 0 bases and at J to 2 bases, leaving 7 bases not matched to a gene. Here the CDR3 reads CASSQDQRTGGTYNEQFF. CDR3 nucleotides: TGCGCCAGCAGCCAAGACCAGAGGACAGGGGGAACCTACAATGAGCAGTTCTTC.

The genes are TRBV7-6 and TRBJ2-7; no clear D. The CDR3 is made up of 14 amino acids. V was shortened by 1 base and J by 0 bases, with 7 bases between the two germline ends. Germline V CDR1 and CDR2: SGHVS, FNYEAQ. The CDR3 sequence: CASSLEPSSYEQYF. The DNA for the CDR3 is TGTGCCAGCAGCTTAGAACCAAGCTCCTACGAGCAGTACTTC.

The count of this clone is one. The chain links TRBV27 to TRBJ2-7, with D tentatively TRBD2 (6 bases). The length of the CDR3 is 15 residues. The germline V gene encodes CDR1 MNHEY and CDR2 SMNVEV (reference sequence). Trimming shortened V by 0 bases and J by 1 base, and 10 bases separated the two germline ends. The CDR3 nucleotides are TGTGCCAGCAGTTTATCGGGAGGCAATTCCTACGAGCAGTACTTC. It encodes CASSLSGGNSYEQYF.

The chain is built from TRBV6-5 and TRBJ1-1; D uncertain. The V end was cut by 7 bases, the J end by 0 bases, with 9 bases between. The CDR3 has 13 amino acids. The germline gives CDR1 MNHEY, CDR2 SVGAGI. CDR3 sequence reads: CASIGGVNTEAFF. CDR3 nucleotides: TGTGCCAGCATTGGCGGAGTGAACACTGAAGCTTTCTTT.

The gene calls are TRBV6-5 and TRBJ1-1; TRBD1 agrees at 9 bases. CDR1 is MNHEY and CDR2 is SVGAGI in the germline V gene. The ends lost 4 bases at V and 3 bases at J; junction bases unmatched: 3. This CDR3 is built from 14 residues. Here the CDR3 reads CASSWDREYTEAFF. Here the CDR3 DNA reads TGTGCCAGCAGTTGGGACAGGGAGTACACTGAAGCTTTCTTT.

V gene TRBV24-1 combines with J gene TRBJ1-2; D call uncertain. Germline V gene sequence: CDR1 KGHDR, CDR2 SFDVKD. The CDR3 has 14 amino acids. The V gene lost 6 bases and the J gene lost 2 bases, with 12 bases spanning the gap. CDR3 residues: CATSPEGRNYGYTF. The CDR3 coding sequence is TGTGCCACCAGTCCGGAGGGCAGGAACTATGGCTACACCTTC.

The chain combines TRBV5-1 with TRBJ1-1, with 8 bases identical to TRBD1. Looked up from germline, CDR1 is SGHRS and CDR2 is YFSETQ. The V and J ends lost 2 bases and 3 bases, in that order; junction bases with no gene match: 3. There are 14 residues in the CDR3. The CDR3: CASSFMTGDTEAFF. The CDR3, as DNA: TGCGCCAGCAGCTTCATGACAGGGGACACTGAAGCTTTCTTT.

This sequence joins TRBV14 and TRBJ2-3, with TRBD2 matching over 8 bases. The ends lost 1 base at V and 2 bases at J; junction bases unmatched: 2. This CDR3 contains 15 residues. Germline loops: CDR1 SGHDN, CDR2 FVKESK. CDR3 DNA: TGTGCCAGCAGCCAAGCGGGGGGGGTCACAGATACGCAGTATTTT. This translates into CASSQAGGVTDTQYF.

The V call is TRBV10-3, the J call TRBJ1-1, with unresolved D. CDR3 size: 12 residues. V lost 6 bases and J 6 bases, leaving 11 bases between the germline ends. CDR1 is ENHRY, CDR2 SYGVKD, per germline. CDR3 residues: CAIRPSEAEAFF. Written as DNA, the CDR3 is TGTGCCATCAGACCGTCTGAGGCTGAAGCTTTCTTT.

V usage is TRBV10-3 and J usage is TRBJ2-7, with D possibly TRBD1 on 6 matching bases. This CDR3 region has 12 residues. Germline V gene data show CDR1 as ENHRY and CDR2 as SYGVKD. The ends were cut back, 9 bases at V and 1 base at J, with 10 bases in the middle. As DNA, the CDR3 is TGTGCCATATGGACAGATTCCTACGAGCAGTACTTC. This translates into CAIWTDSYEQYF.

The chain links TRBV28 to TRBJ1-4; a weak D match, TRBD1 (5 bases). V was shortened by 11 bases and J by 0 bases, with 16 bases between the two germline ends. Germline CDR1 is MDHEN and CDR2 is SYDVKM. The CDR3 is made up of 15 amino acids. CDR3 in DNA: TGTGCCGGGGGGGGTTCTGTGGCAACTAATGAAAAACTGTTTTTT. Translating it yields CAGGGSVATNEKLFF.

The chain carries TRBV20-1 and TRBJ2-3; maybe TRBD2 (6 bases). Trimming took 4 bases from V and 3 from J, leaving 14 bases between them. The CDR3 length is 14 residues. Germline CDR1 DFQATT, CDR2 SNEGSKA (reference sequence). CDR3 DNA sequence: TGCAGTGCTATTGAACGGGGGAAAACAGATACGCAGTATTTT. It codes for CSAIERGKTDTQYF.

The V and J genes are TRBV5-6 and TRBJ1-1; D ambiguous. The CDR3 extends over 14 amino acids. Trimming stripped 1 base from V and 5 bases from J, with 12 bases between. Germline V lookup: CDR1 SGHDT, CDR2 YYEEEE. The CDR3 nucleotides are TGTGCCAGCAGCTTGTACGTCGGAGGGACTGAAGCTTTCTTT. Protein sequence: CASSLYVGGTEAFF. Full variable domain (missing parts from reference TRBV5-6 and TRBJ1-1): DAGVTQSPTHLIKTRGQQVTLRCSPKSGHDTVSWYQQALGQGPQFIFQYYEEEERQRGNFPDRFSGHQFPNYSSELNVNALLLGDSALYLCASSLYVGGTEAFFGQGTRLTVV.

This rearrangement joins TRBV2 to TRBJ2-7, with TRBD2 identical over 9 bases. The CDR3 has 16 amino acids. Germline assignment: CDR1 SNHLY and CDR2 FYNNEI. With 6 bases clipped from V and 5 bases from J, the junction kept 14 bases outside the gene matches. Written as DNA, the CDR3 is TGTGCCAGCAGCCGTAGCGGGGGCAGATCCCTAAACGAGCAGTACTTC. It translates to CASSRSGGRSLNEQYF.

The chain joins TRBV9 to TRBJ2-2; D unresolved. Trimming left V 4 bases short and J 7 bases short, with 17 bases between. The CDR3 extends over 15 amino acids. CDR1 is SGDLS, CDR2 YYNGEE, per germline. The CDR3 loop reads CASSNRAGSDGELFF. CDR3 bases: TGTGCCAGCAGCAATCGGGCCGGATCGGACGGGGAGCTGTTTTTT.